The rows below give T cell receptor beta chains drawn from one sample of a study of blood T cell repertoires in COVID-19. The data were produced by immunoSEQ multiplex PCR, yet TCRdb's version contains in-frame clones alone and is incomplete. The table includes 100,000 to 110,000 clones, almost 80% detected once. Source material: peripheral blood. These receptors came from a woman in her 70s with acute or convalescent COVID-19. CDR3s include the opening cysteine and the closing phenylalanine or tryptophan. Each record gives: J gene, V gene, clone size, D gene, CDR3 DNA, CDR3 protein. A D gene is named only where the DNA matches it firmly. For some rows the clone size is stated as once, few or many, or as a class when expanded; others skip it.

j_call: TRBJ1-2
v_call: TRBV10-3
clone_size: NA
d_call: TRBD1
cdr3_nt: TGTGCCATCAGTGGGACAGGCGACTATGGCTACACCTTC
cdr3_aa: CAISGTGDYGYTF

j_call: TRBJ2-7
v_call: TRBV5-1
clone_size: NA
d_call: TRBD1
cdr3_nt: TGCGCCAGCAGCTTGGCTGGTGGACAGGGTGTCGACGAGCAGTACTTC
cdr3_aa: CASSLAGGQGVDEQYF

j_call: TRBJ2-7
v_call: TRBV2
clone_size: NA
d_call: TRBD2
cdr3_nt: TGTGCCAGCAGGAGGGATCGGGAGGGCGAGTACTTC
cdr3_aa: CASRRDREGEYF

j_call: TRBJ2-2
v_call: TRBV4-1
clone_size: NA
d_call: NA
cdr3_nt: TGCGCCAGCAGCCAAGATCCGGGGACTTCCTACACCGGGGAGCTGTTTTTT
cdr3_aa: CASSQDPGTSYTGELFF

j_call: TRBJ2-3
v_call: TRBV6-2/TRBV6-3
clone_size: NA
d_call: NA
cdr3_nt: TGTGCCAGCAGTAAGCAGGGGATGAGCACAGATACGCAGTATTTT
cdr3_aa: CASSKQGMSTDTQYF

j_call: TRBJ2-5
v_call: TRBV12-3/TRBV12-4
clone_size: NA
d_call: NA
cdr3_nt: TGTGCCAGCAATCGTGCGGGCCAAGAGACCCAGTACTTC
cdr3_aa: CASNRAGQETQYF

j_call: TRBJ1-2
v_call: TRBV18
clone_size: NA
d_call: NA
cdr3_nt: TGTGCCAGCTCACCAGACAATAACTATGGCTACACCTTC
cdr3_aa: CASSPDNNYGYTF

j_call: TRBJ2-5
v_call: TRBV6-5
clone_size: NA
d_call: TRBD1
cdr3_nt: TGTGCCAGCACGCAGGGGGCTCAAGAGACCCAGTACTTC
cdr3_aa: CASTQGAQETQYF

j_call: TRBJ2-7
v_call: TRBV19
clone_size: NA
d_call: NA
cdr3_nt: TGTGCCAGTAGCAGGGTGCCCCAGGACGAGCAGTACTTC
cdr3_aa: CASSRVPQDEQYF

j_call: TRBJ2-1
v_call: TRBV11-1
clone_size: NA
d_call: TRBD2
cdr3_nt: TGTGCCAGCAGCTTTAGCGGGGGGGCTGAGTTCTTC
cdr3_aa: CASSFSGGAEFF

j_call: TRBJ2-2
v_call: TRBV20-1
clone_size: NA
d_call: NA
cdr3_nt: TGCAGTGCTAGTTCCTCGGGGGGCGCGAACACCGGGGAGCTGTTTTTT
cdr3_aa: CSASSSGGANTGELFF

j_call: TRBJ2-5
v_call: TRBV7-3
clone_size: NA
d_call: TRBD2
cdr3_nt: TGTGCCAGCAGCTCGGGACTAGCGGGCAAGCAAGAGACCCAGTACTTC
cdr3_aa: CASSSGLAGKQETQYF

j_call: TRBJ1-2
v_call: TRBV5-1
clone_size: NA
d_call: NA
cdr3_nt: TGCGCCAGAACCTCTGCGGGGTTCTATGGCTACACCTTC
cdr3_aa: CARTSAGFYGYTF

j_call: TRBJ2-1
v_call: TRBV9
clone_size: once
d_call: TRBD2
cdr3_nt: TGTGCCAGCAGCGCACTCCCGAGCGGGGGCCCCTCGGGTGAAAAGCAGTTCTTC
cdr3_aa: CASSALPSGGPSGEKQFF

j_call: TRBJ2-7
v_call: TRBV11-2
clone_size: NA
d_call: TRBD2
cdr3_nt: TGTGCCAGCAGAGGACTAGCGTACTACGAGCAGTACTTC
cdr3_aa: CASRGLAYYEQYF

j_call: TRBJ2-2
v_call: TRBV30
clone_size: NA
d_call: NA
cdr3_nt: TGTGCCCGGAAGGCCGGGGGTGGAACCGGGGAGCTGTTTTTT
cdr3_aa: CARKAGGGTGELFF

j_call: TRBJ2-2
v_call: TRBV5-1
clone_size: NA
d_call: NA
cdr3_nt: TGCGCCAGCAGCTTGCAGGTTGCGAACACCGGGGAGCTGTTTTTT
cdr3_aa: CASSLQVANTGELFF

j_call: TRBJ2-7
v_call: TRBV6-5
clone_size: NA
d_call: NA
cdr3_nt: TGTGCCAGCAGTTACTCGGGACATTCGCCCGGATACGAGCAGTACTTC
cdr3_aa: CASSYSGHSPGYEQYF

j_call: TRBJ1-2
v_call: TRBV29-1
clone_size: NA
d_call: NA
cdr3_nt: TGCAGCGTTGACGGGGCTAACTATGGCTACACCTTC
cdr3_aa: CSVDGANYGYTF

j_call: TRBJ2-1
v_call: TRBV19
clone_size: NA
d_call: NA
cdr3_nt: TGTGCCAGTAGTCACATCGGGGGGCGGGGAGCCTACAATGAGCAGTTCTTC
cdr3_aa: CASSHIGGRGAYNEQFF

j_call: TRBJ2-1
v_call: TRBV7-2
clone_size: NA
d_call: TRBD1
cdr3_nt: TGTGCCAGTTCTCCGGACAGGGCTTACAATGAGCAGTTCTTC
cdr3_aa: CASSPDRAYNEQFF

j_call: TRBJ1-1
v_call: TRBV10-3
clone_size: NA
d_call: NA
cdr3_nt: TGTGCCACCAGACTCGACACTGAAGCTTTCTTT
cdr3_aa: CATRLDTEAFF

j_call: TRBJ2-7
v_call: TRBV7-2
clone_size: NA
d_call: TRBD1
cdr3_nt: TGTGCCAGCAGCATGAGGACAGGGTCCTACGAGCAGTACTTC
cdr3_aa: CASSMRTGSYEQYF

j_call: TRBJ2-3
v_call: TRBV19
clone_size: NA
d_call: TRBD1
cdr3_nt: TGTGCCAGTACCACCGGGACAGCGGAGACAGATACGCAGTATTTT
cdr3_aa: CASTTGTAETDTQYF

j_call: TRBJ2-5
v_call: TRBV5-1
clone_size: NA
d_call: TRBD2
cdr3_nt: TGCGCCAGCAGCTTGGCTAACCTAGCGGGGGAAGAGACCCAGTACTTC
cdr3_aa: CASSLANLAGEETQYF

j_call: TRBJ2-6
v_call: TRBV27
clone_size: NA
d_call: NA
cdr3_nt: TGTGCCAGCAGACAACAGGTATCTGGGGCCAACGTCCTGACTTTC
cdr3_aa: CASRQQVSGANVLTF

j_call: TRBJ1-4
v_call: TRBV24-1
clone_size: NA
d_call: NA
cdr3_nt: TGTGCCACCAGTGATGGGACCGGGACACATCTAGGAAAACTGTTTTTT
cdr3_aa: CATSDGTGTHLGKLFF

j_call: TRBJ1-5
v_call: TRBV2
clone_size: NA
d_call: NA
cdr3_nt: TGTGCCAGCAGTGAAGCGCACAGTGGACAGCCCCAGCATTTT
cdr3_aa: CASSEAHSGQPQHF

j_call: TRBJ1-2
v_call: TRBV7-8
clone_size: NA
d_call: TRBD1
cdr3_nt: TGTGCCAGCAGCTTAAAAACAGGGGGCGCCGGCTATGGCTACACCTTC
cdr3_aa: CASSLKTGGAGYGYTF

j_call: TRBJ1-5
v_call: TRBV6-4
clone_size: NA
d_call: NA
cdr3_nt: TGTGCCAGCAGACGGGTTCCACCCCAGCATTTT
cdr3_aa: CASRRVPPQHF

j_call: TRBJ2-1
v_call: TRBV10-1
clone_size: NA
d_call: NA
cdr3_nt: TGCGCCAGCAGTGAGAGACCCTCGGGGGAGCAGTTCTTC
cdr3_aa: CASSERPSGEQFF

j_call: TRBJ2-5
v_call: TRBV30
clone_size: once
d_call: NA
cdr3_nt: TGTGCCTGGAGCCAAAGCCCTTTTAGACAGTCCCTGGAGACCCAGTACTTC
cdr3_aa: CAWSQSPFRQSLETQYF

j_call: TRBJ1-1
v_call: TRBV28
clone_size: NA
d_call: TRBD1
cdr3_nt: TGTGCCAGCAGTGTAGGGGACAGGGGAAACACTGAAGCTTTCTTT
cdr3_aa: CASSVGDRGNTEAFF

j_call: TRBJ2-3
v_call: TRBV5-1
clone_size: NA
d_call: NA
cdr3_nt: TGCGCCAGCAGTCCTATCGCGGGGAAAAATACAGATACGCAGTATTTT
cdr3_aa: CASSPIAGKNTDTQYF

j_call: TRBJ1-1
v_call: TRBV30
clone_size: NA
d_call: NA
cdr3_nt: TGTGCCTGGAGTGTGGGCAGGGTCAGGCCCTTTGCTGAAGCTTTCTTT
cdr3_aa: CAWSVGRVRPFAEAFF

j_call: TRBJ1-3
v_call: TRBV19
clone_size: NA
d_call: TRBD1
cdr3_nt: TGTGCCAGTAGTACGACCGGGACAGGGGCAAACACCATATATTTT
cdr3_aa: CASSTTGTGANTIYF

j_call: TRBJ1-4
v_call: TRBV7-8
clone_size: NA
d_call: TRBD1
cdr3_nt: TGTGCCAGCAGCATCAATAGGGGGCCCATTAATGAAAAACTGTTTTTT
cdr3_aa: CASSINRGPINEKLFF

j_call: TRBJ1-2
v_call: TRBV6-5
clone_size: NA
d_call: NA
cdr3_nt: TGTGCCAGCAGCCCAGCTCGGGTAGGCTATGGCTACACCTTC
cdr3_aa: CASSPARVGYGYTF

j_call: TRBJ2-3
v_call: TRBV2
clone_size: few
d_call: TRBD2
cdr3_nt: TGTGCCAGCAGTGAGGTGACGGGGCGGGGGAGCACAGATACGCAGTATTTT
cdr3_aa: CASSEVTGRGSTDTQYF

j_call: TRBJ2-5
v_call: TRBV6-5
clone_size: few
d_call: NA
cdr3_nt: TGTGCCAGCAGTTACTCGTATGGAGGGGAGACCCAGTACTTC
cdr3_aa: CASSYSYGGETQYF

j_call: TRBJ2-3
v_call: TRBV6-5
clone_size: once
d_call: NA
cdr3_nt: TGTGCCAGCAGCCGGGGAAGCACAGATACGCAGTATTTT
cdr3_aa: CASSRGSTDTQYF

j_call: TRBJ1-6
v_call: TRBV5-6
clone_size: NA
d_call: NA
cdr3_nt: TGTGCCAGCAGGGACGGACAAAATTCACCCCTCCACTTT
cdr3_aa: CASRDGQNSPLHF

j_call: TRBJ2-5
v_call: TRBV27
clone_size: few
d_call: NA
cdr3_nt: TGTGCCAGCAGCCCCCTAGGGGACAACCAAGAGACCCAGTACTTC
cdr3_aa: CASSPLGDNQETQYF

j_call: TRBJ1-1
v_call: TRBV10-3
clone_size: NA
d_call: NA
cdr3_nt: TGTGCCATCAGGAACCTCGGTACTGGAGGCACTGAAGCTTTCTTT
cdr3_aa: CAIRNLGTGGTEAFF

j_call: TRBJ2-3
v_call: TRBV4-3
clone_size: NA
d_call: TRBD1
cdr3_nt: TGCGCCAGCAGCCAATCCCCGGGACAGGGGGCAGGGGATACGCAGTATTTT
cdr3_aa: CASSQSPGQGAGDTQYF

j_call: TRBJ1-2
v_call: TRBV7-9
clone_size: NA
d_call: NA
cdr3_nt: TGTGCCAGCAGCTTACTAGCGTTTAGTGGCTACACCTTC
cdr3_aa: CASSLLAFSGYTF

j_call: TRBJ2-5
v_call: TRBV2
clone_size: NA
d_call: NA
cdr3_nt: TGTGCCAGCAGTGATTGGACCTCAGGGCGACAAGAGACCCAGTACTTC
cdr3_aa: CASSDWTSGRQETQYF

j_call: TRBJ2-5
v_call: TRBV7-3
clone_size: NA
d_call: TRBD1
cdr3_nt: TGTGCCAGCAGCCTCCAGGGGGCGGGAGAGACCCAGTACTTC
cdr3_aa: CASSLQGAGETQYF

j_call: TRBJ1-5
v_call: TRBV12-3/TRBV12-4
clone_size: few
d_call: NA
cdr3_nt: TGTGCCAGCAGTTTCGGGGGGGATCAGCCCCAGCATTTT
cdr3_aa: CASSFGGDQPQHF

j_call: TRBJ2-3
v_call: TRBV4-2
clone_size: NA
d_call: TRBD2
cdr3_nt: TGTGCCAGCAGCCAAGAGGGTTATGGCGGGGGGAACACAGATACGCAGTATTTT
cdr3_aa: CASSQEGYGGGNTDTQYF

j_call: TRBJ2-1
v_call: TRBV28
clone_size: NA
d_call: TRBD2
cdr3_nt: TGTGCCAGCAGCTCGGGACTAGCGGGGGGATTCGGGCAGTTCTTC
cdr3_aa: CASSSGLAGGFGQFF

j_call: TRBJ2-1
v_call: TRBV18
clone_size: NA
d_call: NA
cdr3_nt: TGTGCCAGCTCACCCTGGACTAACAACTACAATGAGCAGTTCTTC
cdr3_aa: CASSPWTNNYNEQFF

j_call: TRBJ1-1
v_call: TRBV7-2
clone_size: few
d_call: NA
cdr3_nt: TGTGCCAGCAGCTCTTTTATCACTGAAGCTTTCTTT
cdr3_aa: CASSSFITEAFF

j_call: TRBJ2-7
v_call: TRBV12-3/TRBV12-4
clone_size: once
d_call: NA
cdr3_nt: TGTGCCAGCAGCTTCAGGGTAGCCTACGAGCAGTACTTC
cdr3_aa: CASSFRVAYEQYF

j_call: TRBJ2-1
v_call: TRBV5-8
clone_size: NA
d_call: TRBD1
cdr3_nt: TGTGCCAGCAGCTTGGCCATGACAGGGTTCAATGAGCAGTTCTTC
cdr3_aa: CASSLAMTGFNEQFF

j_call: TRBJ1-2
v_call: TRBV28
clone_size: once
d_call: NA
cdr3_nt: TGTGCCAGCAGTCCGGGCTATGGCTACACCTTC
cdr3_aa: CASSPGYGYTF

j_call: TRBJ2-6
v_call: TRBV27
clone_size: NA
d_call: NA
cdr3_nt: TGTGCCAGCAGTTTGCCTAATTTCTCTGGGGCCAACGTCCTGACTTTC
cdr3_aa: CASSLPNFSGANVLTF